This T cell receptor (beta chain) was captured in a study of cytomegalovirus exposure and HLA in healthy donors. The CDR3 contains 13 residues. Per germline, CDR1 SGHRS and CDR2 YFSETQ. V lost 2 bases, J lost 3 bases, and 0 bases stayed unmatched. Healthy people donating bone marrow made up the donors. Researchers ran the PCR with 60 Vbeta and 13 Jbeta primers. Assay: immunoSEQ multiplex PCR; the TCRdb copy retains only in-frame clones and omits some. The sample gives around 180,000 clones, around 77% of which show up once; 2% to 2.5% is in the top ten. To note about this clone: Its antigen remains unidentified.

Points from the study as a whole: Some V segments, TRBV6-2 and TRBV6-3 among them, were indistinguishable and were therefore excluded. With later analysis, a missense DCLRE1C variant became linked to TCR beta V- and J-gene trimming.

The chain employs TRBV5-1 and TRBJ1-1; 8 bases fit TRBD1. Sequenced: PBMCs. This clonotype originated in a man in his 60s in good health and CMV-seronegative. The CDR3 nucleotides read TGCGCCAGCAGCTTACAGGGGGACACTGAAGCTTTCTTT. It encodes CASSLQGDTEAFF.